The next 23 T cell receptor beta chains were all read from a single sample in a study of CD8+ T cells in alopecia areata. RNA extraction and reverse transcription yielded cDNA as sequencing template. Sequenced by immunoSEQ multiplex PCR; TCRdb stores in-frame clones only, minus some. The sample carries some 120,000 clones, 40% to 55% recorded once. The material sequenced was NKG2D-low CD8+ T cells sorted from blood. The receptors come from a human donor with alopecia areata.

CDR3 residues: CSVPGQGSYGYTF. Here the CDR3 DNA reads TGCAGCGTCCCGGGACAGGGGTCCTATGGCTACACCTTC. The chain combines TRBV29-1 with TRBJ1-2; 10 bases line up with TRBD1. The junction had 5 bases not matched to a gene; V was cut back by 6 bases and J by 4 bases. The CDR3 is 13 residues long. CDR1 is SQVTM and CDR2 is ANQGSEA in the germline V gene.

V usage is TRBV29-1 and J usage is TRBJ2-1, with D perhaps TRBD2 (6 bases). V was trimmed by 3 bases and J by 8 bases, leaving 14 bases between them. CDR3 size: 13 residues. The germline CDR1 and CDR2 sequences are SQVTM and ANQGSEA. This chain's CDR3 is CSVDKAGYDEQFF. CDR3 coding DNA: TGCAGCGTTGATAAGGCGGGGTACGATGAGCAGTTCTTC.

The table lists this clone with a few counts. The chain employs TRBV29-1 and TRBJ2-3; D may be TRBD1 (6 bases). In germline, CDR1 is SQVTM, CDR2 ANQGSEA. The CDR3 consists of 13 residues. CDR3 loop: CISPWGQTDTQYF. The CDR3 bases are TGCATCTCCCCTTGGGGGCAGACAGATACGCAGTATTTT.

This clone turned up a few times. The rearrangement uses TRBV12-5 and TRBJ2-7, with D unclear. From germline, CDR1 is LGHNT and CDR2 FRNRAP. The CDR3 spans 13 residues. V was pared by 7 bases and J by 2 bases, with 12 bases between. The CDR3 DNA sequence: TGTGCTAGTGAAGGCAGGATGACCTACGAGCAGTACTTC. Translating it yields CASEGRMTYEQYF.

This chain connects TRBV14 to TRBJ1-1; possibly TRBD1 for D (5 bases). The germline V and J ends were trimmed by 0 bases and 7 bases, with 12 bases remaining between them. Germline CDR1 and CDR2: SGHDN and FVKESK. The length of the CDR3 is 14 residues. CDR3 coding DNA: TGTGCCAGCAGCCAAGATCAGGCGGGGCATGAAGCTTTCTTT. It yields the protein CASSQDQAGHEAFF.

This clone has only a few counts. The chain uses TRBV19 and TRBJ2-4, with 7 positions matching TRBD1. The V segment lost 8 bases and the J segment 13 bases; nucleotides outside the gene matches: 2. This CDR3 has 9 amino acids. The germline gives CDR1 LNHDA, CDR2 SQIVND (reference sequence). CDR3 DNA sequence: TGTGCCAGTGGGGACAGACAGTACTTC. Residues: CASGDRQYF.

The chain employs TRBV10-3 and TRBJ2-7; the D is unclear. The germline V and J ends were trimmed by 8 bases and 6 bases, with 14 bases remaining between them. Germline loops: CDR1 ENHRY, CDR2 SYGVKD. The CDR3 contains 12 residues. The chain's CDR3 is CAISGRHGEQYF. CDR3 coding DNA: TGTGCCATCTCTGGACGCCACGGCGAGCAGTACTTC.

V and J are TRBV30 and TRBJ2-1; unclear D gene. V was shortened by 2 bases and J by 10 bases, with 12 bases between the two germline ends. The germline V gene encodes CDR1 GTSNPN and CDR2 SVGIG (reference sequence). The CDR3 is made up of 12 amino acids. The CDR3 DNA reads TGTGCCTGGAGTCTTGGGCATCAGGAGCAGTTCTTC. Encoded protein: CAWSLGHQEQFF.

This sequence joins TRBV11-2 and TRBJ2-1, with 13 positions matching TRBD2. Per the germline V gene, CDR1 is SGHAT and CDR2 is FQNNGV. Losses at the gene ends were 1 base for V and 6 bases for J; bases not matched to a gene: 3. This CDR3 comprises 16 residues. The CDR3 coding sequence is TGTGCCAGCAGCTTAGGCTGGACTAGCGGGGGCAATGAGCAGTTCTTC. Amino acid sequence: CASSLGWTSGGNEQFF.

This clone was counted only a few times. The germline gene is not matched at one end of the junction; a read error may be the cause. The chain links TRBV29-1 to TRBJ2-1; unclear D gene. CDR3 length equals 9 residues. CDR1 is SQVTM and CDR2 is ANQGSEA in the germline V gene. Here the CDR3 DNA reads TGCAGCGTCCCAACCGTCGCGGTCTTC. This translates into CSVPTVAVF.

This rearrangement joins TRBV2 to TRBJ1-6; the D gene is possibly TRBD1 (6 bases). The CDR3 loop spans 13 amino acids. The ends were cut back, 4 bases at V and 10 bases at J, with 11 bases in the middle. Germline V gives CDR1 SNHLY, CDR2 FYNNEI. CDR3 protein: CASSVGGGSPLHF. The DNA for the CDR3 is TGTGCCAGCAGTGTGGGAGGGGGATCACCCCTCCACTTT.

This clone was observed a handful of times. This rearrangement joins TRBV28 to TRBJ2-7; D call uncertain. V lost 6 bases to trimming and J lost 6 bases, with 12 bases between them. Germline V gene sequence: CDR1 MDHEN, CDR2 SYDVKM. The CDR3 consists of 12 residues. The DNA for the CDR3 is TGTGCCAGCAGCGGACCTGCCCTCGAGCAGTACTTC. Its protein product is CASSGPALEQYF.

This chain's CDR3 is CASSQDRTVPSYEQYF. CDR3 bases: TGCGCCAGCAGCCAAGATCGGACAGTCCCCTCCTACGAGCAGTACTTC. V gene TRBV4-3 combines with J gene TRBJ2-7; a possible D gene is TRBD1 (6 bases). This CDR3 has 16 residues. Germline V gene data show CDR1 as LGHNA and CDR2 as YSLEER. Trimming left V 0 bases short and J 0 bases short, with 12 bases between.

This rearrangement joins TRBV27 to TRBJ2-1; D call uncertain. V lost 4 bases, J lost 6 bases, and 22 bases lay in between. This CDR3 contains 17 residues. Germline V gene lookup returns CDR1 MNHEY and CDR2 SMNVEV (reference sequence). CDR3 sequence reads: CASSSNLLRRSPNEQFF. The CDR3 DNA follows: TGTGCCAGCAGTTCTAATCTCCTGAGGCGTTCTCCCAATGAGCAGTTCTTC.

This chain uses TRBV30 with TRBJ2-7, with 11 bases lining up with TRBD1. Germline trimming cut 2 bases from V and 2 bases from J; bases unmatched to any gene: 2. Germline assignment: CDR1 GTSNPN and CDR2 SVGIG (reference sequence). CDR3 size: 14 residues. The CDR3 coding sequence is TGTGCCTGGAGTACGGGACAGGGGGCCTACGAGCAGTACTTC. It yields the protein CAWSTGQGAYEQYF.

The chain joins TRBV29-1 to TRBJ2-3; 8 nucleotides align to TRBD1. The germline V gene encodes CDR1 SQVTM and CDR2 ANQGSEA. Losses at the gene ends were 1 base for V and 2 bases for J; bases not matched to a gene: 5. The CDR3 loop spans 15 amino acids. CDR3 nucleotides: TGCAGCGTTGAAGGGGACAGGACGGACACAGATACGCAGTATTTT. This gives the protein CSVEGDRTDTDTQYF.

CDR3 in amino acids: CASSWTSGASSTDTQYF. In DNA, the CDR3 is TGTGCCAGCAGTTGGACTAGCGGGGCCTCTAGCACAGATACGCAGTATTTT. The chain uses TRBV27 and TRBJ2-3, with 12 bases fitting TRBD2. J was trimmed by 0 bases and V by 4 bases; bases with no gene match: 5. This CDR3 has 17 amino acids. From germline, CDR1 is MNHEY and CDR2 SMNVEV (reference sequence).

This chain joins TRBV30 and TRBJ2-7, with D hard to call. CDR1 and CDR2 (germline): GTSNPN, SVGIG (reference sequence). The CDR3 totals 12 residues. V lost 1 base, J lost 6 bases, and 10 bases lay in between. The CDR3 coding sequence is TGTGCCTGGAGTGAGTCTCTTAGCGAGCAGTACTTC. This sequence encodes CAWSESLSEQYF.

The sample holds a few counts of this clone. The rearrangement uses TRBV4-1 and TRBJ2-7; D not certain. Between the trimmed V and J ends, which lost 6 bases and 0 bases, there was a span of 18 bases. The germline CDR1 and CDR2 sequences are MGHRA and YSYEKL. The CDR3 is made up of 16 amino acids. The CDR3 coding sequence is TGCGCCAGCAGTCAAACCCCGGACGAATCCTCCTACGAGCAGTACTTC. This gives the protein CASSQTPDESSYEQYF.

The chain recombines TRBV5-6 with TRBJ2-7; 10 bases are a match to TRBD2. The CDR3 is 13 amino acids. Germline CDR1 reads SGHDT; CDR2 reads YYEEEE. The V and J ends lost 4 bases and 5 bases, in that order; junction bases with no gene match: 3. The CDR3 DNA is TGTGCCAGCAGCGCAGCGGGAGGGGACGAGCAGTACTTC. Encoded protein: CASSAAGGDEQYF.

J is TRBJ2-2 and V is TRBV30; 9 bases align to TRBD1. V shed 6 bases and J 7 bases; nucleotides not matched to a gene: 6. The germline V gene encodes CDR1 GTSNPN and CDR2 SVGIG (reference sequence). The CDR3 extends over 13 amino acids. DNA of the CDR3: TGTGCCTGCCGGGACAGGGAGATCGGGGAGCTGTTTTTT. Translated, it gives CACRDREIGELFF.

The chain joins TRBV30 to TRBJ2-3; D assignment may be TRBD1 or TRBD2 (6 bases each). The germline CDR1 and CDR2 sequences are GTSNPN and SVGIG (reference sequence). V was shortened by 1 base and J by 1 base, with 9 bases between the two germline ends. The CDR3 covers 14 residues. CDR3 DNA: TGTGCCTGGAGTGAGGGGGGACGCACAGATACGCAGTATTTT. Amino acids: CAWSEGGRTDTQYF. The full variable domain, completed using reference TRBV30 and TRBJ2-3, is SQTIHQWPATLVQPVGSPLSLECTVEGTSNPNLYWYRQAAGRGLQLLFYSVGIGQISSEVPQNLSASRPQDRQFILSSKKLLLSDSGFYLCAWSEGGRTDTQYFGPGTRLTVL.

This clone was detected only a few times. The J gene is TRBJ2-1, the V gene TRBV30, with D unresolved. The CDR3 is made up of 11 amino acids. V was shortened by 4 bases and J by 6 bases, with 7 bases between the two germline ends. CDR1 and CDR2 from the germline V gene are GTSNPN and SVGIG (reference sequence). CDR3 residues: CAWNPVNEQFF. As DNA, the CDR3 is TGTGCCTGGAACCCAGTCAATGAGCAGTTCTTC. The full variable domain, with the rest looked up from reference TRBV30 and TRBJ2-1, is SQTIHQWPATLVQPVGSPLSLECTVEGTSNPNLYWYRQAAGRGLQLLFYSVGIGQISSEVPQNLSASRPQDRQFILSSKKLLLSDSGFYLCAWNPVNEQFFGPGTRLTVL.